This T cell receptor beta chain was sequenced during a study of blood T cell repertoires in COVID-19 (dated by TCRdb to about 2020). For the study in its entirety: Samples covering the acute and convalescent phases of COVID-19 were provided by collaborators in the United States, Italy and Spain. Samples were obtained from the ongoing ImmuneRACE study (first 160 participants) and from over a thousand subjects provided by 6 global collaborators. A de-identified subject ID, COVID-19 status, age in years and sex were almost always included in the sample metadata. The material from the prospective study consisted of cDNA or gDNA derived from T cells, B-cell-depleted T cells, or PBMCs. Where available, HLA class I and class II types were taken from metadata supplied by the sample provider and were not determined by assay-based typing. The repertoires were released in a freely available public database intended as a resource for research on the immune response to SARS-CoV-2. Deeply sampled blood TCRbeta repertoires from subjects exposed to, actively infected with, or recovered from COVID-19 were included in the dataset. Study-level results and caveats: How much clinical and demographic metadata was included differed by source and by participant, and the metadata was provided uncurated.

Collaborating institutions collected whole blood in K2EDTA tubes following their own protocols. For TCRbeta analysis, collaborator samples were shipped as frozen whole blood, as isolated PBMCs, or as DNA extracted from either sample type. The immunoSEQ Assay, a bias-controlled multiplex PCR, was used to amplify TCRbeta CDR3 regions from genomic DNA. As for the authors' bioinformatics: The number of nucleated cells in each sample was estimated from the amplification of reference gene primers within the assay. Sequence reads were collapsed and filtered to measure the absolute abundance of every unique TCRbeta CDR3 rearrangement. For each sample, productive Simpson clonality was calculated as the square root of Simpson's diversity index over productive rearrangements. TCRdb provides this immuneACCESS table in a form limited to in-frame rearrangements. Some clones are lacking; in checked studies, under half of them reflect an unresolved V gene, and why the rest are absent is not known. V and J calls and clone size are as listed in that table; D and trimming were resolved from the DNA. The sample table records around 260,000 clones; 70% to 90% of these occur just once. Less than 4.5% of the sample lies in the top ten.

As concerns this clone: Its target antigen remains unknown. Per-base qualities were not stored, and no clone one base away is much larger.

The CDR3 holds 14 amino acids from the cysteine to the phenylalanine. The only DNA kept is the CDR3, 42 bases in frame from the first base. Trimming leaves V shorter by 4 bases and J shorter by 10 bases, with the junction holding 7 bases beyond the gene matches. The germline V gene yields MNHEY for CDR1 and SVGAGI for CDR2. The chain was built from TRBV6-5 and TRBJ2-1, with 10 junctional bases fitting TRBD2. Sequencing was performed on peripheral blood. The TCR originated in a man aged 18 to 30 with active or convalescent COVID-19. At the DNA level, the sequence is TGTGCCAGCAGTTCCCCCGGGACTAGCGTCGAGCAGTTCTTC. It is translated as CASSSPGTSVEQFF.